This T cell receptor beta chain was captured by sequencing in a study of blood T cell repertoires in COVID-19. In the study overall: Specimens from acute and convalescent COVID-19 originated in the United States, Italy and Spain. PBMCs, B-cell-depleted T cells, or T cells were the source of the cDNA or gDNA that made up the material.

The ends were cut back, 2 bases at V and 10 bases at J, with 12 bases in the middle. The CDR3 is 14 amino acids. Germline V gene sequence: CDR1 MNHEY, CDR2 SVGAGI. Profiling relied on immunoSEQ multiplex PCR, and the TCRdb table lists in-frame clones only, not all of them. Altogether 30,000 to 35,000 clones are present, 80% to 95% being singletons, with the ten largest covering approximately 20%. This chain uses TRBV6-5 with TRBJ1-6; the D is unclear. Material: peripheral blood. This sequence was found in an elderly man with acute or convalescent COVID-19. This chain's CDR3 is CASSYKGVGSPLHF. In DNA, the CDR3 is TGTGCCAGCAGTTACAAGGGAGTAGGATCACCCCTCCACTTT.